These 30 T cell receptor beta chains share one sample of origin, sequenced in a study of shared clonotypes between healthy human individuals. The protocol was immunoSEQ multiplex PCR, while the TCRdb copy is restricted to in-frame clones and leaves out a portion. The sample yields a few million clones, 85% to 95% seen once. Sequencing input: naive CD4+ T cells from PBMCs. Regarding subset: CD45RA+ positively selected. The receptors here all came from a man between 18 and 35 years old in good health. Some clones in this sample may be carry-over from other donors' samples.

The V gene is TRBV5-1, the J gene TRBJ1-2; D uncertain. This CDR3 contains 15 residues. CDR1 is SGHRS, CDR2 YFSETQ, per germline. Trimming left V 1 base short and J 5 bases short, with 15 bases between. CDR3 in DNA: TGCGCCAGCAGCTTGACTTCTCGGACGGATTATGGCTACACCTTC. Protein: CASSLTSRTDYGYTF.

Details on this clone: The sample holds other DNA sequences that translate to the same CDR3. V usage is TRBV18 and J usage is TRBJ2-3; D not resolved. CDR3 length: 14 amino acids. Trimming took 1 base from V and 0 from J, leaving 5 bases between them. Germline lookup yields CDR1 KGHSH and CDR2 LQKENI. The CDR3 is CASSPRISTDTQYF. CDR3 bases: TGTGCCAGCTCACCACGGATCAGCACAGATACGCAGTATTTT.

This chain connects TRBV10-3 to TRBJ1-2; a possible D gene is TRBD1 (5 bases). V dropped 7 bases and J dropped 6 bases, with 15 bases sitting between them. This CDR3 has 13 residues. Germline V CDR1 and CDR2: ENHRY, SYGVKD. This CDR3 is CAIIGTSGDGYTF. As DNA, the CDR3 is TGTGCCATCATTGGGACCTCCGGGGATGGCTACACCTTC.

This clone was found once. Other DNA sequences in this specimen translate into the identical CDR3. J is TRBJ2-2 and V is TRBV7-3, with unresolved D. CDR1 SGHTA and CDR2 FQGTGA come from the germline V gene. The germline V and J ends were trimmed by 1 base and 4 bases, with 4 bases remaining between them. The CDR3 has 13 amino acids. CDR3 amino acids: CASSLIVTGELFF. In nucleotides, the CDR3 is TGTGCCAGCAGCTTAATTGTCACCGGGGAGCTGTTTTTT.

In the case of this clone: Other nucleotide sequences from this sample produce the same CDR3. The chain employs TRBV14 and TRBJ1-4; a possible D gene is TRBD1 (6 bases). With 4 bases removed from V and 8 bases from J, the gap between germline ends came to 11 bases. The CDR3 is 13 amino acids. Germline CDR1 reads SGHDN; CDR2 reads FVKESK. DNA for the CDR3: TGTGCCAGCAGCCGTGGGGGGCGGGAAAAACTGTTTTTT. Translating it yields CASSRGGREKLFF.

This clone has a handful of counts. The chain links TRBV2 to TRBJ1-5; possible D gene TRBD1, 5 bases. CDR3 length: 12 amino acids. The germline CDR1 and CDR2 sequences are SNHLY and FYNNEI. Trimming shortened V by 7 bases and J by 8 bases, and 12 bases separated the two germline ends. CDR3 bases: TGTGCCAGCAACCTTGACAGTGAGCCCCAGCATTTT. It yields the protein CASNLDSEPQHF.

The chain combines TRBV5-1 with TRBJ2-7; a weak D match, TRBD2 (8 bases). The CDR3 is 15 amino acids. The V end was cut by 4 bases, the J end by 2 bases, with 16 bases between. In germline, CDR1 is SGHRS, CDR2 YFSETQ. DNA for the CDR3: TGCGCCAGCAGCCCGGGGACTAGGGGGCCCTACGAGCAGTACTTC. This translates into CASSPGTRGPYEQYF.

This sequence joins TRBV19 and TRBJ2-1; no firm D call. CDR1 and CDR2 from the germline V gene are LNHDA and SQIVND (reference sequence). This CDR3 comprises 11 residues. V shed 3 bases and J shed 7 bases, with 4 bases lying between them. The CDR3 here is CASSMGNEQFF. The DNA for the CDR3 is TGTGCCAGTAGTATGGGGAATGAGCAGTTCTTC.

This chain links TRBV10-3 with TRBJ1-2; 7 nucleotides line up with TRBD1. After removal of 3 bases from V and 8 bases from J, the junction contained 3 bases not matched to a gene. The CDR3 is 12 amino acids. Germline lookup yields CDR1 ENHRY and CDR2 SYGVKD. The DNA of the CDR3 is TGTGCCATCAGTGAAGGGGGCTGGGGCTACACCTTC. Protein product: CAISEGGWGYTF.

Here the CDR3 reads CASSRRRTGNTEAFF. CDR3 in DNA: TGTGCCAGTAGTAGGAGAAGGACAGGGAACACTGAAGCTTTCTTT. The chain has TRBV19 and TRBJ1-1; TRBD1 agrees at 7 bases. The germline V gene encodes CDR1 LNHDA and CDR2 SQIVND (reference sequence). This CDR3 comprises 15 residues. The junction had 6 bases not matched to a gene; V was cut back by 4 bases and J by 1 base.

The chain carries TRBV27 and TRBJ2-1; TRBD2 agrees at 11 bases. The V segment lost 5 bases and the J segment 4 bases; nucleotides outside the gene matches: 4. Germline V CDR1 and CDR2: MNHEY, SMNVEV (reference sequence). The CDR3 runs 15 residues. The CDR3 region has the DNA TGTGCCAGCAGTCCGAGACTAGCGGGGTACAATGAGCAGTTCTTC. Translated: CASSPRLAGYNEQFF.

With regard to this clone: Other DNA sequences in the same sample also yield this CDR3. V is TRBV7-2 and J is TRBJ2-5, with 9 bases fitting TRBD1. The V and J ends lost 3 bases and 5 bases, in that order; junction bases with no gene match: 1. The CDR3 spans 13 residues. The germline CDR1 and CDR2 sequences are SGHTA and FQGNSA. CDR3 loop: CASSFGQGETQYF. CDR3 sequence (DNA): TGTGCCAGCAGCTTTGGACAGGGGGAGACCCAGTACTTC.

This chain connects TRBV27 to TRBJ2-5; TRBD1 might be the D (6 bases). The germline V gene has CDR1 MNHEY and CDR2 SMNVEV (reference sequence). This CDR3 is built from 14 residues. Trimming shortened V by 8 bases and J by 3 bases, and 16 bases separated the two germline ends. CDR3 bases: TGTGCCAGCTCACTCCGGGACAATGAAGAGACCCAGTACTTC. It specifies CASSLRDNEETQYF.

The chain recombines TRBV6-5 with TRBJ2-2, with 7 bases identical to TRBD1. CDR3 length: 14 residues. Trimming cost V 6 bases and J 7 bases; bases outside gene matches: 8. CDR1 and CDR2 from the germline V gene are MNHEY and SVGAGI. The DNA for the CDR3 is TGTGCCAGCAGAAGGGGGCGCCCCGACGGGGAGCTGTTTTTT. Translating gives CASRRGRPDGELFF.

This chain uses TRBV2 with TRBJ2-7; the match to TRBD2 covers 16 bases. The CDR3 sequence is 16 residues long. The V gene's germline CDR1 is SNHLY and CDR2 FYNNEI. The V segment lost 8 bases and the J segment 5 bases; nucleotides outside the gene matches: 9. The CDR3, as DNA: TGTGCCAGCCGGGGACTAGCGGGAGGGAAGTGGGACGAGCAGTACTTC. This encodes CASRGLAGGKWDEQYF.

The chain carries TRBV9 and TRBJ2-6; TRBD1 matches 9 bases. The ends lost 3 bases at V and 2 bases at J; junction bases unmatched: 0. The germline CDR1 and CDR2 sequences are SGDLS and YYNGEE. This CDR3 spans 15 amino acids. In DNA, the CDR3 is TGTGCCAGCAGCGGGGACAGGGCTGGGGCCAACGTCCTGACTTTC. This translates into CASSGDRAGANVLTF.

This rearrangement joins TRBV6-4 to TRBJ2-2; TRBD2 matches at 7 bases. V lost 2 bases, J lost 2 bases, and 5 bases stayed unmatched. The CDR3 totals 16 residues. Germline values: CDR1 MRHNA, CDR2 SNTAGT. This CDR3 is CASSDGSSGNTGELFF. Here the CDR3 DNA reads TGTGCCAGCAGTGACGGGTCTAGCGGTAACACCGGGGAGCTGTTTTTT.

This chain joins TRBV2 and TRBJ2-7; the D gene is possibly TRBD1 (6 bases). CDR1 SNHLY and CDR2 FYNNEI come from the germline V gene. Between the trimmed V and J ends, which lost 4 bases and 5 bases, there was a span of 15 bases. The CDR3 length is 14 residues. The CDR3 here is CASSVRIRDNEQYF. In DNA form, the CDR3 reads TGTGCCAGCAGTGTTAGGATCAGGGACAACGAGCAGTACTTC.

The chain employs TRBV2 and TRBJ2-7; weak D call: TRBD1 (6 bases). CDR1 SNHLY and CDR2 FYNNEI come from the germline V gene. This CDR3 is 12 amino acids long. V lost 11 bases and J 5 bases, leaving 16 bases between the germline ends. The CDR3 is CAHKGEGDEQYF. CDR3 sequence (DNA): TGTGCCCACAAGGGGGAAGGGGACGAGCAGTACTTC.

The V gene is TRBV10-1, the J gene TRBJ2-1; TRBD2 might be the D (6 bases). Deletions cut 5 bases from V and 8 bases from J, with 13 bases between. CDR3 length: 13 residues. The germline V gene encodes CDR1 WNHNN and CDR2 SYGVQD (reference sequence). DNA for the CDR3: TGCGCCAGCAGTAAGACTAGAGGGGATGAGCAGTTCTTC. This gives the protein CASSKTRGDEQFF.

In regard to this clone: This specimen includes other DNA sequences encoding the same CDR3. The chain links TRBV2 to TRBJ1-1; TRBD1 agrees at 8 bases. Germline CDR1 and CDR2: SNHLY and FYNNEI. CDR3 length: 14 residues. V dropped 4 bases and J dropped 3; count of bases not matched to a gene: 4. The DNA of the CDR3 is TGTGCCAGCAGTGGACAGGGGCGGGACACTGAAGCTTTCTTT. Translation: CASSGQGRDTEAFF.

The chain recombines TRBV29-1 with TRBJ2-1; no firm D call. The CDR3 contains 14 residues. Germline V gene data show CDR1 as SQVTM and CDR2 as ANQGSEA. The V end lost 2 bases, the J end lost 0 bases, and 8 bases lay between the germline ends. CDR3 sequence: CSVEPSDSYNEQFF. The CDR3 region has the DNA TGCAGCGTTGAACCCAGCGACTCCTACAATGAGCAGTTCTTC.

The V gene is TRBV18, the J gene TRBJ2-1; either TRBD1 or TRBD2 may supply D (6 bases each). V lost 4 bases to trimming and J lost 1 base, with 17 bases between them. The CDR3 sequence is 17 residues long. CDR1 is KGHSH, CDR2 LQKENI, per germline. In DNA form, the CDR3 reads TGTGCCAGCTCACTTAATACACAGGGAGGATCCTACAATGAGCAGTTCTTC. It yields the protein CASSLNTQGGSYNEQFF.

This chain connects TRBV15 to TRBJ2-2; TRBD2 aligns across 10 bases. Germline V gene lookup returns CDR1 LNHNV and CDR2 YYDKDF (reference sequence). The J segment lost 7 bases and the V segment lost 5 bases, leaving 10 bases of the junction unmatched. This CDR3 has 16 residues. The CDR3 DNA reads TGTGCCACCAGCGCATCGACTAGCGGGTTCGTCGGGGAGCTGTTTTTT. Amino acids: CATSASTSGFVGELFF.

V and J are TRBV5-1 and TRBJ2-1; no reliable D call. In germline, CDR1 is SGHRS, CDR2 YFSETQ. Trimming left V 4 bases short and J 0 bases short, with 8 bases between. The CDR3 covers 14 residues. CDR3 residues: CASSPGHSYNEQFF. The CDR3 region has the DNA TGCGCCAGCAGCCCCGGGCACTCCTACAATGAGCAGTTCTTC.

The chain recombines TRBV30 with TRBJ2-7; the D gene is possibly TRBD2 (5 bases). Trimming stripped 4 bases from V and 5 bases from J, with 9 bases between. Germline V gives CDR1 GTSNPN, CDR2 SVGIG (reference sequence). CDR3 size: 11 residues. CDR3 DNA: TGTGCCTGGACTCCGGGGAACGAGCAGTACTTC. The encoded protein is CAWTPGNEQYF.

This chain connects TRBV15 to TRBJ2-5; 7 nucleotides align to TRBD2. V dropped 0 bases and J dropped 5; count of bases not matched to a gene: 6. Germline assignment: CDR1 LNHNV and CDR2 YYDKDF (reference sequence). The CDR3 sequence is 15 residues long. The CDR3 loop reads CATSRDWGGRETQYF. CDR3 nucleotides: TGTGCCACCAGCAGAGATTGGGGGGGTCGGGAGACCCAGTACTTC.

The rearrangement uses TRBV5-1 and TRBJ1-4, with no clear D. V was clipped by 0 bases and J by 8 bases, with 14 bases between them. The CDR3 contains 15 residues. From germline, CDR1 is SGHRS and CDR2 YFSETQ. CDR3: CASSLGPLYWEKLFF. The DNA of the CDR3 is TGCGCCAGCAGCTTGGGACCCCTCTATTGGGAAAAACTGTTTTTT. Looking up the rest from reference TRBV5-1 and TRBJ1-4 gives the full variable domain: KAGVTQTPRYLIKTRGQQVTLSCSPISGHRSVSWYQQTPGQGLQFLFEYFSETQRNKGNFPGRFSGRQFSNSRSEMNVSTLELGDSALYLCASSLGPLYWEKLFFGSGTQLSVL.

Regarding this clone: Other nucleotide sequences in the sample specify the same CDR3. This chain joins TRBV6-5 and TRBJ2-2; D is perhaps TRBD1 (6 bases). CDR1 and CDR2 from the germline V gene are MNHEY and SVGAGI. The CDR3 spans 14 residues. The V end was cut by 4 bases, the J end by 4 bases, with 10 bases between. The CDR3 nucleotides are TGTGCCAGCAGTTCACAGGGTTTCACCGGGGAGCTGTTTTTT. Protein product: CASSSQGFTGELFF.

The V call is TRBV4-3, the J call TRBJ1-1; D might be TRBD1 (6 bases). Germline V gene lookup returns CDR1 LGHNA and CDR2 YSLEER. Trimming left V 4 bases short and J 5 bases short, with 14 bases between. This CDR3 spans 14 amino acids. CDR3: CASSRGGGYTEAFF. In DNA, the CDR3 is TGCGCCAGCAGCCGAGGGGGGGGCTATACTGAAGCTTTCTTT.